These 27 T cell receptor beta chains share one sample of origin, sequenced in a study of cytomegalovirus exposure and HLA in healthy donors. The PCR ran on 60 Vbeta and 13 Jbeta primers. Data came from immunoSEQ multiplex PCR; TCRdb stores just in-frame clones and leaves some out. The data show roughly 100,000 clones, more than 60% seen once. Sequencing was carried out using PBMCs. Source of these receptors: a male donor in good health and CMV-seronegative.

The chain recombines TRBV2 with TRBJ2-7, with 7 nucleotides matching TRBD1. V gave up 10 bases and J gave up 2 bases; unmatched junction bases: 2. Germline CDR1 is SNHLY and CDR2 is FYNNEI. The CDR3 contains 11 residues. The chain's CDR3 is CAIQGAYEQYF. The CDR3 coding sequence is TGTGCCATCCAGGGGGCCTACGAGCAGTACTTC.

The chain uses TRBV7-2 and TRBJ2-1, with 8 bases fitting TRBD2. The V gene's germline CDR1 is SGHTA and CDR2 FQGNSA. Trimming cost V 3 bases and J 1 base; bases outside gene matches: 11. The CDR3 contains 18 residues. The CDR3, as DNA: TGTGCCAGCAGCTTGAGGCCGGGGAGCGGGAGTTCCTACAATGAGCAGTTCTTC. Translating it yields CASSLRPGSGSSYNEQFF.

The chain employs TRBV27 and TRBJ1-5; D not resolved. V lost 1 base, J lost 3 bases, and 7 bases lay in between. The CDR3 contains 14 residues. Per germline, CDR1 MNHEY and CDR2 SMNVEV (reference sequence). The CDR3 loop is CASSLYQDNQPQHF. The CDR3 DNA sequence: TGTGCCAGCAGTTTATACCAGGACAATCAGCCCCAGCATTTT.

The chain recombines TRBV6-5 with TRBJ2-7; 8 positions match TRBD1. V lost 2 bases and J lost 0; bases outside the gene matches: 3. Germline assignment: CDR1 MNHEY and CDR2 SVGAGI. The CDR3 covers 15 residues. DNA for the CDR3: TGTGCCAGCAGTTACGGGACAGGATCCTCCTACGAGCAGTACTTC. Residues: CASSYGTGSSYEQYF.

The table lists this clone with a few counts. The rearrangement links TRBV10-2 to TRBJ2-2; 11 nucleotides align to TRBD2. The CDR3 length is 14 residues. The germline V gene encodes CDR1 WSHSY and CDR2 SAAADI. After removal of 6 bases from V and 4 bases from J, the junction contained 1 base not matched to a gene. CDR3: CASRTSGGTGELFF. In DNA form, the CDR3 reads TGCGCCAGCAGAACTAGCGGGGGCACCGGGGAGCTGTTTTTT.

The rearrangement links TRBV15 to TRBJ1-2, with D perhaps matching TRBD1 (6 bases). The CDR3 runs 14 residues. Deletions cut 4 bases from V and 7 bases from J, with 16 bases between. Germline V gene lookup returns CDR1 LNHNV and CDR2 YYDKDF (reference sequence). The CDR3 DNA sequence: TGTGCCACCAGCATAGAGATGGGGGCCGGTGGCTACACCTTC. Translated: CATSIEMGAGGYTF.

This chain links TRBV5-1 with TRBJ2-1; 9 positions match TRBD1. The CDR3 totals 15 residues. Trimming cost V 4 bases and J 5 bases; bases outside gene matches: 7. Germline loops: CDR1 SGHRS, CDR2 YFSETQ. The DNA of the CDR3 is TGCGCCAGCAGCAGGGACAGGGCCGGCGACAATGAGCAGTTCTTC. Amino acid sequence: CASSRDRAGDNEQFF.

The chain is built from TRBV5-4 and TRBJ2-5, with D tentatively TRBD2 (5 bases). In germline, CDR1 is SGHNT, CDR2 YYREEE (reference sequence). The CDR3 has 15 amino acids. Trimming removed 4 bases at V and 4 bases at J, with 17 bases between. The DNA for the CDR3 is TGTGCCAGCAGCCCCCGGACTGCCTTCGGAGAGACCCAGTACTTC. Protein: CASSPRTAFGETQYF.

The chain combines TRBV5-1 with TRBJ1-3; 9 bases are a match to TRBD1. The germline V gene encodes CDR1 SGHRS and CDR2 YFSETQ. CDR3 length equals 15 residues. V was pared by 5 bases and J by 7 bases, with 10 bases of the junction left unmatched. The DNA of the CDR3 is TGCGCCAGCAGAGCGGGACAGGGAAATTTGAACACCATATATTTT. Encoded protein: CASRAGQGNLNTIYF. The whole variable domain, remainder taken from reference TRBV5-1 and TRBJ1-3, is KAGVTQTPRYLIKTRGQQVTLSCSPISGHRSVSWYQQTPGQGLQFLFEYFSETQRNKGNFPGRFSGRQFSNSRSEMNVSTLELGDSALYLCASRAGQGNLNTIYFGEGSWLTVV.

The rearrangement links TRBV10-2 to TRBJ2-7; the D gene is possibly TRBD2 (6 bases). CDR1 WSHSY and CDR2 SAAADI come from the germline V gene. The CDR3 totals 14 residues. V was trimmed by 7 bases and J by 2 bases, leaving 15 bases between them. The CDR3 DNA follows: TGCGCCAGCAAACGGGGACTCGGTGCCTACGAGCAGTACTTC. It encodes CASKRGLGAYEQYF.

The chain employs TRBV28 and TRBJ2-4; D is possibly TRBD1 (5 bases). The CDR3 runs to 13 residues. Germline V CDR1 and CDR2: MDHEN, SYDVKM. With 6 bases removed from V and 8 bases from J, the gap between germline ends came to 14 bases. CDR3 in DNA: TGTGCCAGCAGCGACAGCGACCGGGACATTCAGTACTTC. As protein: CASSDSDRDIQYF. The full variable domain, its missing parts supplied by reference TRBV28 and TRBJ2-4, is DVKVTQSSRYLVKRTGEKVFLECVQDMDHENMFWYRQDPGLGLRLIYFSYDVKMKEKGDIPEGYSVSREKKERFSLILESASTNQTSMYLCASSDSDRDIQYFGAGTRLSVL.

The sample holds one count of this clone. The rearrangement links TRBV27 to TRBJ2-7, with TRBD2 as a possible D gene (5 bases). Germline values: CDR1 MNHEY, CDR2 SMNVEV (reference sequence). V gave up 3 bases and J gave up 4 bases, with 10 bases separating them. The CDR3 is 13 amino acids. The CDR3 nucleotides read TGTGCCAGCAGTTTCGCTGGCGGGTACGAGCAGTACTTC. Its protein product is CASSFAGGYEQYF.

The chain joins TRBV7-2 to TRBJ2-3; 12 bases line up with TRBD2. The CDR3 consists of 15 residues. The ends lost 5 bases at V and 6 bases at J; junction bases unmatched: 6. CDR1 is SGHTA, CDR2 FQGNSA, per germline. CDR3 coding DNA: TGTGCCAGCAGCGATCTAGCGGGAGGGGGTGATACGCAGTATTTT. Translated: CASSDLAGGGDTQYF.

J is TRBJ1-2 and V is TRBV11-2, with a tentative D call TRBD1 (6 bases). This CDR3 region has 13 residues. CDR1 and CDR2 (germline): SGHAT, FQNNGV. Trimming took 1 base from V and 8 from J, leaving 11 bases between them. The CDR3 spells CASSLAQGQGYTF. CDR3 DNA sequence: TGTGCCAGCAGCTTAGCCCAGGGACAAGGCTACACCTTC.

Remarks on this clone: A read error may account for a junction end that differs from germline. Here the CDR3 reads CSSSSPSGQYEKLFF. The CDR3 DNA reads as TGTTCCAGCAGCTCGCCATCGGGACAGTATGAAAAACTGTTTTTT. The chain is built from TRBV7-9 and TRBJ1-4, with TRBD1 matching over 7 bases. The CDR3 totals 15 residues. The V gene's germline CDR1 is SEHNR and CDR2 FQNEAQ (reference sequence).

This clone occurred a few times. The J gene is TRBJ2-2, the V gene TRBV5-4; a possible D gene is TRBD2 (7 bases). The V gene's germline CDR1 is SGHNT and CDR2 YYREEE (reference sequence). Trimming left V 4 bases short and J 7 bases short, with 20 bases between. This CDR3 comprises 16 residues. For the CDR3, the DNA is TGTGCCAGCAGCCATATTCTAGCGGAGGGGGGCGGGGAGCTGTTTTTT. This encodes CASSHILAEGGGELFF.

CDR3 region: CAISERQGYYEQYF. The CDR3 DNA follows: TGTGCCATCAGTGAGAGACAGGGCTACTACGAGCAGTACTTC. This chain uses TRBV10-3 with TRBJ2-7, with 7 nucleotides matching TRBD1. The germline V gene has CDR1 ENHRY and CDR2 SYGVKD. J gave up 3 bases and V 2 bases, and 4 bases lay outside the gene matches. CDR3 size: 14 residues.

The V and J genes are TRBV11-3 and TRBJ2-6, with 7 bases aligning to TRBD2. Trimming at V came to 5 bases and at J to 0 bases, leaving 7 bases not matched to a gene. The length of the CDR3 is 17 residues. Germline CDR1 SGHNT, CDR2 YENEEA. CDR3 in amino acids: CASSRGSGGSGANVLTF. The CDR3 DNA is TGTGCCAGCAGCAGGGGATCGGGAGGCTCTGGGGCCAACGTCCTGACTTTC.

The chain has TRBV11-3 and TRBJ1-1; D not resolved. The CDR3 totals 14 residues. CDR1 is SGHNT, CDR2 YENEEA, per germline. V gave up 1 base and J gave up 1 base, with 7 bases separating them. CDR3 sequence reads: CASSLARGNTEAFF. The CDR3 DNA is TGTGCCAGCAGCTTAGCTCGGGGGAACACTGAAGCTTTCTTT. Combining the CDR3 with reference TRBV11-3 and TRBJ1-1 gives the whole variable domain EAGVVQSPRYKIIEKKQPVAFWCNPISGHNTLYWYLQNLGQGPELLIRYENEEAVDDSQLPKDRFSAERLKGVDSTLKIQPAELGDSAVYLCASSLARGNTEAFFGQGTRLTVV.

CDR3 DNA sequence: TGTGCCAGTAGGTCGGCGGAGTCCTACAATGAGCAGTTCTTC. Amino acids: CASRSAESYNEQFF. The J gene is TRBJ2-1, the V gene TRBV19; unclear D gene. The CDR3 totals 14 residues. CDR1 is LNHDA, CDR2 SQIVND, per germline (reference sequence). Trimming stripped 6 bases from V and 1 base from J, with 10 bases between.

V and J are TRBV7-9 and TRBJ2-2, with 7 bases fitting TRBD2. The CDR3 is 15 residues long. CDR1 and CDR2 (germline): SEHNR, FQNEAQ (reference sequence). V lost 7 bases and J lost 4; bases outside the gene matches: 9. Here the CDR3 DNA reads TGTGCCAGCACCAAAGTCGGGGAGGGCACCGGGGAGCTGTTTTTT. This codes for CASTKVGEGTGELFF.

The chain recombines TRBV2 with TRBJ1-5; the match to TRBD1 covers 8 bases. Trimming took 6 bases from V and 6 from J; bases not matched to a gene: 7. The CDR3 covers 14 residues. Germline values: CDR1 SNHLY, CDR2 FYNNEI. CDR3 in DNA: TGTGCCAGCAGCGAGGACAGGGCCGGTCAGCCCCAGCATTTT. This codes for CASSEDRAGQPQHF.

This clone was detected only once. The chain carries TRBV15 and TRBJ2-7; no firm D call. The CDR3 loop spans 13 amino acids. The ends were cut back, 5 bases at V and 1 base at J, with 9 bases in the middle. CDR1 and CDR2 from the germline V gene are LNHNV and YYDKDF (reference sequence). CDR3 amino acids: CATSWPGSYEQYF. The CDR3 bases are TGTGCCACCAGCTGGCCAGGATCCTACGAGCAGTACTTC. The full variable domain, with the rest looked up from reference TRBV15 and TRBJ2-7, is DAMVIQNPRYQVTQFGKPVTLSCSQTLNHNVMYWYQQKSSQAPKLLFHYYDKDFNNEADTPDNFQSRRPNTSFCFLDIRSPGLGDTAMYLCATSWPGSYEQYFGPGTRLTVT.

This chain uses TRBV7-3 with TRBJ1-6, with D unclear. V was trimmed by 0 bases and J by 10 bases, leaving 7 bases between them. Per germline, CDR1 SGHTA and CDR2 FQGTGA. The CDR3 length is 13 residues. The CDR3 coding sequence is TGTGCCAGCAGCTTAACTACAGAATCACCCCTCCACTTT. This gives the protein CASSLTTESPLHF.

CDR3 sequence (DNA): TGTGCCAGCAGGGAGACAGGGGGTAACACCGGGGAGCTGTTTTTT. Its protein product is CASRETGGNTGELFF. This rearrangement joins TRBV27 to TRBJ2-2; 9 nucleotides align to TRBD1. The CDR3 has 15 residues. V gave up 6 bases and J gave up 2 bases; unmatched junction bases: 4. Germline CDR1 is MNHEY and CDR2 is SMNVEV (reference sequence).

A word on this clone: Other nucleotide sequences from this sample produce the same CDR3. The chain combines TRBV5-1 with TRBJ2-1; the D is unclear. Germline CDR1 reads SGHRS; CDR2 reads YFSETQ. Trimming left V 0 bases short and J 10 bases short, with 5 bases between. This CDR3 spans 11 amino acids. CDR3 amino acids: CASSLGAEQFF. The CDR3 DNA sequence: TGCGCCAGCAGCTTGGGAGCGGAGCAGTTCTTC.

In its sample, this clone was seen a few times. J is TRBJ2-2 and V is TRBV7-9, with 11 bases that match TRBD2. The CDR3 consists of 16 residues. Germline CDR1 SEHNR, CDR2 FQNEAQ (reference sequence). V shed 4 bases and J 6 bases; nucleotides not matched to a gene: 7. The CDR3 is CASSSSLAGDPGELFF. In DNA form, the CDR3 reads TGTGCCAGCAGCTCTTCACTAGCGGGAGACCCCGGGGAGCTGTTTTTT.